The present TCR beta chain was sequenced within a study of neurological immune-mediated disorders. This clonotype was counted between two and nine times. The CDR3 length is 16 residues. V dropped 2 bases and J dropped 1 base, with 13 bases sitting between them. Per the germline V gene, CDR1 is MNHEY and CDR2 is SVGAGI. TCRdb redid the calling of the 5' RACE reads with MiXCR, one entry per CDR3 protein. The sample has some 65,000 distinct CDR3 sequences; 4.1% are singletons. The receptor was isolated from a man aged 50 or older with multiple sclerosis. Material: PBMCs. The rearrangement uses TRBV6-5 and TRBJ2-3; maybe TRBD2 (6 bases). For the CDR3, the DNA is TGTGCCAGCAGTTACGGCTTAGCGGTCGGCACAGATACGCAGTATTTT. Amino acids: CASSYGLAVGTDTQYF.